This T cell receptor (beta chain) was recovered during a study of OX40 agonist ivuxolimab in advanced cancers. Study as a whole: Dose-escalation patients had hepatocellular carcinoma, melanoma, renal cell or head and neck cancer.

Assay: immunoSEQ multiplex PCR; the TCRdb copy retains only in-frame clones and omits some. The profile shows around 15,000 clones, almost 85% of them singletons. In its sample, this clone was seen many times. The antigen is not known. This CDR3 is built from 14 residues. Germline trimming cut 6 bases from V and 0 bases from J; bases unmatched to any gene: 4. Germline CDR1 SNHLY, CDR2 FYNNEI. Study-wide results and caveats: The study found that CD8+ T cells averaged more expanded clones than CD4+.

This clonotype was sampled from an adult with an advanced solid tumor such as melanoma, head and neck, liver or kidney cancer. The genes are TRBV2 and TRBJ2-7; TRBD1 agrees at 8 bases. This specimen consisted of CD4+ or CD8+ T cells sorted from blood, obtained in a trial of the OX40 agonist ivuxolimab. The DNA of the CDR3 is TGTGCCAGCAGAGACAGGGGTAACTCCTACGAGCAGTACTTC. This codes for CASRDRGNSYEQYF.